These T cell receptor beta chains were read from a single sample in a study of response to subunit inactivated influenza vaccine. One entry per CDR3 protein results from TCRdb running MiXCR on the RT-PCR reads. The table has 700,000 to 800,000 distinct CDR3 sequences, under 20% seen once; the top ten hold roughly a tenth. Sample: PBMCs from blood, taken around 5 days after vaccination. The receptor source for this set is a man between 45 and 60 years old who received an inactivated influenza vaccine. CDR3s include the opening cysteine and the closing phenylalanine or tryptophan. The order of the fields is clone size, J gene, V gene, D gene, CDR3 DNA, CDR3 protein. The D gene is left open where the match is weak. Size values are once, few and many counts, or a class for expanded clones, and some rows have none.

few TRBJ2-2 TRBV7-2 - TGTGCCAGCAGCCCTCAGATGAACACCGGGGAGCTGTTTTTT CASSPQMNTGELFF
many TRBJ2-5 TRBV20-1 - TGCAGTGCCCGACAGGAGAGCCAAGAGACCCAGTACTTC CSARQESQETQYF
- TRBJ2-7 TRBV2 - TGTGCCAGCAGTGAAACAGCGGAACCTTCCTACGAGCAGTACTTC CASSETAEPSYEQYF
many TRBJ2-1 TRBV5-1 TRBD2 TGCGCCAGCAGCTTGGTGGCGGGGGGAAACAATGAGCAGTTCTTC CASSLVAGGNNEQFF
- TRBJ2-7 TRBV10-3 TRBD1 TGTGCCATCAGTGATCCGGGACAGGGATCCTACGAGCAGTACTTC CAISDPGQGSYEQYF
- TRBJ1-2 TRBV5-1 TRBD1 TGCGCCAGCAGCGAAGACGGGACAGGGGGCTACACCTTC CASSEDGTGGYTF
few TRBJ2-1 TRBV18 TRBD1 TGTGCCAGCTCACCCTTGGGACAGGGCTTACATGAGCAGTTCTTC CASSPLGQGLHEQFF
- TRBJ1-1 TRBV20-1 - TGCAGTGCTAGATCACAGGGTCGGTCAGAAGCTTTCTTT CSARSQGRSEAFF
- TRBJ2-7 TRBV10-2 - TGCGCCAGCAGTGAGTTAGCGGTTTCCTACGAGCAGTACTTC CASSELAVSYEQYF
many TRBJ1-2 TRBV20-1 - TGCAGTGCTAGAGGAGCTGGCTACACCTTC CSARGAGYTF
few TRBJ2-3 TRBV27 TRBD2 TGTGCCAGCAGTTCTACGGGACTAGCGGGTAGCACAGATACGCAGTATTTT CASSSTGLAGSTDTQYF
few TRBJ2-1 TRBV7-9 TRBD2 TGTGCCAGCCAGGCTAGCGGGAGGTTTGGAGAGCAGTTCTTC CASQASGRFGEQFF
many TRBJ2-7 TRBV5-5 TRBD2 TGTGCCAGCAGCTCCGTAGCGGGGACCTACGAGCAGTACTTC CASSSVAGTYEQYF
- TRBJ2-7 TRBV20-1 - TGCAGTACCACAAATCTCCGGGACTCAACCTACGAGCAGTACTTC CSTTNLRDSTYEQYF
- TRBJ1-5 TRBV6-1 - TGTGCCAGCAGTCAGGACTCTAATAGCAATCAGCCCCAGCATTTT CASSQDSNSNQPQHF
- TRBJ2-7 TRBV6-2/TRBV6-3 TRBD2 TGTGCCAGCAGTTACATCACTAGCGGGAGATACGAGCAGTACTTC CASSYITSGRYEQYF
- TRBJ1-4 TRBV20-1 - TGCAGTGCTATCAAGGGCGAAAAACTGTTTTTT CSAIKGEKLFF
few TRBJ1-3 TRBV6-2/TRBV6-3 - TGTGCCAGCAGATTCGACAGGCGGACTGGAAACACCATATATTTT CASRFDRRTGNTIYF
- TRBJ2-1 TRBV6-2/TRBV6-3 - TGTGCCAGCATCAGCGGGTGGCGTGAGCAGTTCTTC CASISGWREQFF
- TRBJ2-7 TRBV12-3/TRBV12-4 TRBD1 TGTGCCAGCAGTGCCGGGACAGGGGTTTTCGAGCAGTACTTC CASSAGTGVFEQYF
- TRBJ2-1 TRBV24-1 - TGTGCCACCAGTAAACACACCTGGAGCTCCTACAATGAGCAGTTCTTC CATSKHTWSSYNEQFF
- TRBJ2-5 TRBV5-1 TRBD2 TGCGCCAGCAGCTTGAGAGCCCGACTAGCGGAGTACCAAGAGACCCAGTACTTC CASSLRARLAEYQETQYF
few TRBJ2-2 TRBV6-2/TRBV6-3 - TGTGCCAGCCACAGGGTTCACGGGGAGCTGTTTTTT CASHRVHGELFF
- TRBJ2-5 TRBV4-2 - TGTGCCAGCAGCCACCGGCAGGGATACCAAGAGACCCAGTACTTC CASSHRQGYQETQYF
- TRBJ2-3 TRBV10-1 TRBD2 TGCGCCAGCAGTGAAATAGCGGGGGGCCGCACAGATACGCAGTATTTT CASSEIAGGRTDTQYF
- TRBJ1-2 TRBV11-1 - TGTGCCAGCAGCTTCCGACCGAAAGTGAGGGGGGAAGACTATGGCTACACCTTC CASSFRPKVRGEDYGYTF
few TRBJ1-1 TRBV29-1 TRBD1 TGCAGCGTTGTTTGGGTCAACAGGGGGAGAATCGGTGGGGACACTGAAGCTTTCTTT CSVVWVNRGRIGGDTEAFF
few TRBJ2-7 TRBV5-1 - TGCGCCAGCAGCTTGGGAAACAACGAGCAGTACTTC CASSLGNNEQYF
many TRBJ2-1 TRBV7-9 TRBD2 TGTGCCAGCAGGACCGGGACTAGGGACTCTGAGCAGTTCTTC CASRTGTRDSEQFF
many TRBJ2-7 TRBV4-1 TRBD1 TGCGCCAGCAGCCAATCCCAGGGGGCCTACGAGCAGTACTTC CASSQSQGAYEQYF
- TRBJ1-2 TRBV20-1 - TGCAGTGCTAGAGATGTGGACAGCTATGGCTACACCTTC CSARDVDSYGYTF
- TRBJ2-3 TRBV5-1 TRBD1 TGCGCCAGCAGCCGTTCACAGGGGAGCACAGATACGCAGTATTTT CASSRSQGSTDTQYF
few TRBJ1-4 TRBV20-1 TRBD1 TGCAGTGCTAGAATATTTGGACAGGGGAACGAAAAACTGTTTTTT CSARIFGQGNEKLFF
few TRBJ2-1 TRBV12-3/TRBV12-4 TRBD2 TGTGCCAGCAATCCTAGCGGGGGCAATGAGCAGTTCTTC CASNPSGGNEQFF
- TRBJ1-2 TRBV20-1 TRBD1 TGCAGTACCTGGGGGGACAGGGGATCGGATGGCTACACCTTC CSTWGDRGSDGYTF
few TRBJ2-6 TRBV18 - TGTGCCAGCTCCAGCGAGGGCTCTGGGGCCAACGTCCTGACTTTC CASSSEGSGANVLTF
- TRBJ2-3 TRBV12-3/TRBV12-4 - TGTGCCAGCAGTTTAGACGGAAAATCTAGCACAGATACGCAGTATTTT CASSLDGKSSTDTQYF
- TRBJ2-5 TRBV10-3 TRBD2 TGTGCCACGCGGGGGGGGCTGGGGGAGACCCAGTACTTC CATRGGLGETQYF